This T cell receptor (beta chain) was sequenced during a study of beta chain features in type 1 diabetes. Study-wide results and caveats: People with Type 1 diabetes carried modestly yet significantly shorter TCRB CDR3s in all four CD4+ subsets. It was among patients, rather than healthy donors, that naive, central memory and Treg TCRB repertoires appeared more similar.

Details on this clone: Its antigen is undetermined.

Expressed TCRB transcripts were sequenced because the isolated RNA had all been reverse transcribed beforehand. The protocol was immunoSEQ multiplex PCR, while the TCRdb copy is restricted to in-frame clones and leaves out a portion. The sample includes about 27,000 clones, 55% to 60% of them seen just once. The germline V gene encodes CDR1 SGHDT and CDR2 YYEEEE. Deletions cut 4 bases from V and 10 bases from J, with 12 bases between. The CDR3 spans 12 residues. The clonotype was recovered from a woman aged 18-29 years with type 1 diabetes. The chain couples TRBV5-6 to TRBJ2-1, with a tentative D call TRBD2 (5 bases). The material sequenced was Tregs from blood. For the CDR3, the DNA is TGTGCCAGCAGCCCCGGAGGTACGGAGCAGTTCTTC. Translation gives CASSPGGTEQFF.